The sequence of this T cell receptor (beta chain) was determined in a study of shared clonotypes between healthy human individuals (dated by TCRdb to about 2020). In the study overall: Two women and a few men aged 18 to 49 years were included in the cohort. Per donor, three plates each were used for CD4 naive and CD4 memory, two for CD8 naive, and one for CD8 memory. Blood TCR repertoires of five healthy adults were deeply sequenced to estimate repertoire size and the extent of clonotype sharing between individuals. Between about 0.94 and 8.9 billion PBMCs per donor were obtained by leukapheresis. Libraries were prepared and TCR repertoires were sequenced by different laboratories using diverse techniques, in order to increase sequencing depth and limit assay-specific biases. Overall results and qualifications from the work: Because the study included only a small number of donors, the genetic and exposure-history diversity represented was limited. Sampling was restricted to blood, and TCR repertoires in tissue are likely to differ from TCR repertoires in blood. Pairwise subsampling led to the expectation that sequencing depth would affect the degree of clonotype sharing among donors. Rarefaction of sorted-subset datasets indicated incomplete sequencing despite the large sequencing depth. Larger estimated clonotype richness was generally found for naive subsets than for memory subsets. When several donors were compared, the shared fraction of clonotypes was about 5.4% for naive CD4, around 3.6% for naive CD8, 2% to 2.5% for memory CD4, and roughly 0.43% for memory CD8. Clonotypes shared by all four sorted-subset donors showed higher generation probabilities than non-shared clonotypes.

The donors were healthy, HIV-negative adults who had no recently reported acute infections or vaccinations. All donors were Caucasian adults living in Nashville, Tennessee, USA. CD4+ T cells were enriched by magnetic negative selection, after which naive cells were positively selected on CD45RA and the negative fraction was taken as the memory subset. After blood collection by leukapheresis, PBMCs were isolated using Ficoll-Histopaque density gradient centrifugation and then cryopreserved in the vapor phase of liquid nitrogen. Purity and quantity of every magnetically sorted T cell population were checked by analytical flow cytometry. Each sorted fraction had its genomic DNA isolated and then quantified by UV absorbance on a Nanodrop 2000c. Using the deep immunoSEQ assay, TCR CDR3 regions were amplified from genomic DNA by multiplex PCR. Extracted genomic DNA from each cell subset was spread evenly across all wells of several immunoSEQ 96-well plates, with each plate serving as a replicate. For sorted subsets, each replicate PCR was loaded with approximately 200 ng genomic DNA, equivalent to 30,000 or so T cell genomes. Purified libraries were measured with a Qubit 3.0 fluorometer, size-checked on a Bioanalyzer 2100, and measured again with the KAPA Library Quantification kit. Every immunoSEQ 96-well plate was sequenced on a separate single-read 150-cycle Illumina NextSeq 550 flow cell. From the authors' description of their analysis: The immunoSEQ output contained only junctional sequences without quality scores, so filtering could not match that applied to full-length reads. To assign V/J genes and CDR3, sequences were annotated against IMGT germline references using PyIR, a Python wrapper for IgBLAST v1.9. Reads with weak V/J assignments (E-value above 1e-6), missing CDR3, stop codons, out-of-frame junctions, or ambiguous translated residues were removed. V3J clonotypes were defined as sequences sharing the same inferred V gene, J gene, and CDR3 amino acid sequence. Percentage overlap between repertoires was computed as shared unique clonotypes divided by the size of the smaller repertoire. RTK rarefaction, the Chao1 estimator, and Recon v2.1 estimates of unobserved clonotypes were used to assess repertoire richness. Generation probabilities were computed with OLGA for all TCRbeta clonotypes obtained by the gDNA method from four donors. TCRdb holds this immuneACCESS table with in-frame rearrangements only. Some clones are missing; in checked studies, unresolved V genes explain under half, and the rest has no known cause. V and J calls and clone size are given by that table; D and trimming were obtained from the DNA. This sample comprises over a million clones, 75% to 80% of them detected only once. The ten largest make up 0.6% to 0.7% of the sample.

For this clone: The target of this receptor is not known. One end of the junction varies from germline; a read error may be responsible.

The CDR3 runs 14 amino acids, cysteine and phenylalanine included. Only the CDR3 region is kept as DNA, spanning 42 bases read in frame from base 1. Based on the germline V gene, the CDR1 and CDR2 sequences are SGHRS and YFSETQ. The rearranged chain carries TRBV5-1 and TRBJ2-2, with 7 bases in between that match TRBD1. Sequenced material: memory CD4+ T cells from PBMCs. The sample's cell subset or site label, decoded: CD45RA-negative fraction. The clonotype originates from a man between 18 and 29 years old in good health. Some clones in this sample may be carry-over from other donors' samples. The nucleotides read TGCGCCAGCAGCTCGGACAGGAACTCCGGGGAGCTGTTTTTT. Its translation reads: CASSSDRNSGELFF.